These T cell receptor beta chains were read from a single sample in a study of shared clonotypes between healthy human individuals. TCRdb keeps only in-frame clones here, not all; method: immunoSEQ multiplex PCR. Of some 630,000 clones listed, about two thirds are singletons. Sample: memory CD4+ T cells sorted from blood. These receptors all stem from a woman in her 30s in good health. Each CDR3 is given with its conserved first and last residue. Fields, in order: J gene, D gene, clone size, V gene, CDR3 protein, CDR3 DNA. D genes are given only for firm matches. Expanded clones get a size class; other rows say once, few or many, or leave the size out.

>TRBJ1-5|NA|NA|TRBV6-5
CASKTGRQPQHF
TGTGCCAGCAAGACTGGACGACAGCCCCAGCATTTT
>TRBJ2-7|TRBD1|NA|TRBV29-1
CSVWDRGASYEQYF
TGCAGCGTGTGGGACAGGGGCGCGTCCTACGAGCAGTACTTC
>TRBJ2-7|TRBD2|once|TRBV18
CASSPPGLAGTYEQYF
TGTGCCAGCTCACCCCCGGGACTAGCGGGAACCTACGAGCAGTACTTC
>TRBJ2-5|TRBD2|NA|TRBV2
CASSGGLGVETQYF
TGTGCCAGCAGTGGAGGACTAGGGGTGGAGACCCAGTACTTC
>TRBJ2-7|NA|NA|TRBV18
CASSGQGAEYEQYF
TGTGCCAGCTCAGGGCAGGGAGCCGAGTACGAGCAGTACTTC
>TRBJ2-5|TRBD2|NA|TRBV2
CASSWTSGNHLTQETQYF
TGTGCCAGCAGTTGGACTAGCGGGAATCACTTGACGCAAGAGACCCAGTACTTC
>TRBJ1-3|NA|NA|TRBV18
CASSPGSGPGNTIYF
TGTGCCAGCTCACCTGGTTCGGGGCCTGGAAACACCATATATTTT
>TRBJ1-5|TRBD1|once|TRBV2
CASSKSGGYLGHRAQHF
TGTGCCAGCAGTAAGTCAGGGGGCTACCTCGGGCATCGGGCCCAGCATTTT
>TRBJ1-2|NA|once|TRBV5-1
CASSTPQGLGYTF
TGCGCCAGCAGCACACCTCAGGGTTTAGGCTACACCTTC
>TRBJ1-1|NA|NA|TRBV28
CASSFGGIANTEAFF
TGTGCCAGCAGTTTTGGAGGGATCGCGAACACTGAAGCTTTCTTT
>TRBJ1-6|NA|NA|TRBV6-5
CASSGTGVSPLHF
TGTGCCAGCAGTGGAACAGGCGTATCACCCCTCCACTTT
>TRBJ2-5|TRBD2|NA|TRBV28
CASSPGVAGARETQYF
TGTGCCAGCAGTCCCGGGGTAGCGGGAGCCCGGGAGACCCAGTACTTC
>TRBJ1-4|TRBD1|NA|TRBV28
CASSLSWDRDYANEKLFF
TGTGCCAGCAGTTTATCTTGGGACAGGGATTATGCTAATGAAAAACTGTTTTTT
>TRBJ1-5|NA|NA|TRBV10-3
CAISESQGNQPQHF
TGTGCCATCAGTGAGTCGCAGGGGAATCAGCCCCAGCATTTT
>TRBJ2-7|NA|few|TRBV11-3
CASSRSSDHTIEQYF
TGTGCCAGCAGCCGCTCGTCAGACCATACTATCGAGCAGTACTTC
>TRBJ1-2|NA|NA|TRBV20-1
CSAKAGGYTF
TGCAGTGCTAAGGCGGGTGGCTACACCTTC
>TRBJ1-1|TRBD1|NA|TRBV7-9
CASSLQGAWTEAFF
TGTGCCAGCAGCTTGCAGGGGGCGTGGACTGAAGCTTTCTTT
>TRBJ2-7|NA|NA|TRBV18
CASSLRDLRGGEQYF
TGTGCCAGCTCACTCCGGGACCTCAGGGGAGGCGAGCAGTACTTC
>TRBJ2-3|TRBD2|once|TRBV25-1
CASSDWGLAGVGTDTQYF
TGTGCCAGCAGTGACTGGGGACTAGCGGGAGTGGGCACAGATACGCAGTATTTT
>TRBJ1-4|NA|once|TRBV7-9
CASSNQGSTNEKLFF
TGTGCCAGCAGCAATCAGGGTTCAACTAATGAAAAACTGTTTTTT
>TRBJ1-3|NA|NA|TRBV5-1
CASSFGTSGNTIYF
TGCGCCAGCAGCTTTGGGACAAGTGGAAACACCATATATTTT
>TRBJ2-5|TRBD2|NA|TRBV4-1
CASSLRAGGQETQYF
TGCGCCAGCAGCCTTCGAGCGGGAGGCCAAGAGACCCAGTACTTC